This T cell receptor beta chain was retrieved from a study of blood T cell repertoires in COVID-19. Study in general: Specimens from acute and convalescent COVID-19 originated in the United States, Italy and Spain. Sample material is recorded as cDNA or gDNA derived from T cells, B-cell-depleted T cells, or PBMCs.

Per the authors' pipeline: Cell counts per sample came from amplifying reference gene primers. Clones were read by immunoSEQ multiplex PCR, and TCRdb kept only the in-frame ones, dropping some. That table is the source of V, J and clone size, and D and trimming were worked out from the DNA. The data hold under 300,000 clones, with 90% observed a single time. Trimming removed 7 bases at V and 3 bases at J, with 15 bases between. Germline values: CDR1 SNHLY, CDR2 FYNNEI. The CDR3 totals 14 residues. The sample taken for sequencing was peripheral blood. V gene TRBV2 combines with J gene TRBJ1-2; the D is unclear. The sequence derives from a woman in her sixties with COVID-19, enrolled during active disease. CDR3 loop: CASTRRYLDYGYTF. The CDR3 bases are TGTGCCAGCACCAGAAGATATCTGGACTATGGCTACACCTTC. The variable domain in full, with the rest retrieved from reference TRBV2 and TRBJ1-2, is EPEVTQTPSHQVTQMGQEVILRCVPISNHLYFYWYRQILGQKVEFLVSFYNNEISEKSEIFDDQFSVERPDGSNFTLKIRSTKLEDSAMYFCASTRRYLDYGYTFGSGTRLTVV.